This T cell receptor beta chain came from a study of blood T cell repertoires in COVID-19 (dated by TCRdb to the early 2020s). A note on the overall study: Samples covering the acute and convalescent phases of COVID-19 were provided by collaborators in the United States, Italy and Spain. Where available, HLA class I and class II types were taken from metadata supplied by the sample provider and were not determined by assay-based typing. The material from the prospective study consisted of cDNA or gDNA derived from T cells, B-cell-depleted T cells, or PBMCs. Samples came from the ongoing ImmuneRACE study (first 160 participants) plus 1,254 subjects from 6 global collaborators. Nearly every sample came with metadata listing a de-identified subject ID, COVID-19 status, age in years and sex. The repertoires were released in a freely available public database intended as a resource for research on the immune response to SARS-CoV-2. Deeply sampled blood TCRbeta repertoires from subjects exposed to, actively infected with, or recovered from COVID-19 were included in the dataset. What the authors observed across the whole study: Clinical and demographic metadata were provided uncurated, with the amount varying by source and participant.

The collaborating institutions used their own protocols to collect whole blood in K2EDTA tubes. Collaborator samples were shipped for TCRbeta analysis as frozen whole blood, isolated PBMCs, or DNA extracted from either sample type. TCRbeta CDR3 regions were amplified from genomic DNA by means of the immunoSEQ Assay, a bias-controlled multiplex PCR. In the authors' own workflow: Within the assay, amplification of reference gene primers was used to estimate how many nucleated cells each sample contained. To quantify the absolute abundance of each unique TCRbeta CDR3 rearrangement, sequence reads were collapsed and filtered. Productive Simpson clonality was computed per sample as the square root of Simpson's diversity index over productive rearrangements. The source is immuneACCESS, and TCRdb retained only in-frame sequences with V and J called. Part of the clones is not carried over; for the studies checked, unresolved V genes explain less than half of this, and the remainder is unexplained. D and trimming come from the DNA, and the V and J calls and clone size come from that table. This sample gives about 66,000 clones in total; 85% to 90% of them show up just once. Approximately 6.6% of the sample is in the top ten clones.

In the germline V gene, CDR1 corresponds to MGHDK and CDR2 to SYGVNS. V is cut by 3 bases and J by 0 bases, and the space between the germline ends is 2 bases. Spanning cysteine to phenylalanine, the CDR3 consists of 12 amino acids. The CDR3 DNA has 36 bases and is translated from base 1. As regards this clone: There is no known antigen for this receptor. No quality values exist for individual bases; no much larger clone is one base distant.

Source material: peripheral blood. Recombination connected TRBV25-1 to TRBJ2-5, with an unclear D gene assignment. The TCR was taken from a man aged 45-60 years with active COVID-19. Read as DNA, the sequence is TGTGCCAGCAGTGACTACCAAGAGACCCAGTACTTC. Translated, it gives CASSDYQETQYF.